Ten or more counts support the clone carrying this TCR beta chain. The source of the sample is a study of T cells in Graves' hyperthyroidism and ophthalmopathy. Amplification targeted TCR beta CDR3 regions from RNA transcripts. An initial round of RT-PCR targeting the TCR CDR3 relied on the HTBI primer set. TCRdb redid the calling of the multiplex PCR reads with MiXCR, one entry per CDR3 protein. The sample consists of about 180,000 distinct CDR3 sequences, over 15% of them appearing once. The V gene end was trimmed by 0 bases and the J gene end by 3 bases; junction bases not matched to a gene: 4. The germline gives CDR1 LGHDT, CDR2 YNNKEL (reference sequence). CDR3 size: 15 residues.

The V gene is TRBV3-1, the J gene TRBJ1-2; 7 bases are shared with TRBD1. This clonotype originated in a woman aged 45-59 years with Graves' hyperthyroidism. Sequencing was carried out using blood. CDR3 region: CASSQDGQGDYGYTF. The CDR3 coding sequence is TGTGCCAGCAGCCAAGATGGGCAGGGGGACTATGGCTACACCTTC. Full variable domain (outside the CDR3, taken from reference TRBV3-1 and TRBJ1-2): DTAVSQTPKYLVTQMGNDKSIKCEQNLGHDTMYWYKQDSKKFLKIMFSYNNKELIINETVPNRFSPKSPDKAHLNLHINSLELGDSAVYFCASSQDGQGDYGYTFGSGTRLTVV.